The rows below give T cell receptor beta chains drawn from one sample of a study of T cell changes during pregnancy in multiple sclerosis. Some clones are missing from TCRdb's copy, which holds only in-frame ones; the method was immunoSEQ multiplex PCR. The sample shows some 48,000 clones, roughly nine tenths of them seen only once. The sample in question was CD8+ T cells from peripheral blood mononuclear cells, obtained in the second trimester of pregnancy. The receptors shown here come from a female donor with multiple sclerosis, enrolled in a pregnancy study. Both conserved end residues are part of each CDR3. Fields, in order: V gene, clone size, D gene, J gene, CDR3 DNA, CDR3 protein. A D gene is named only where the DNA matches it firmly. Size tells how often a clone was seen (once, few, many) or the class of an expanded clone, and some rows leave it out.

V: TRBV7-6; size: -; D: TRBD1; J: TRBJ1-4; DNA: TGTGCCAGCAGCGCGGGACAGAATGAAAAACTGTTTTTT; CDR3: CASSAGQNEKLFF
V: TRBV7-6; size: -; D: -; J: TRBJ2-5; DNA: TGTGCCAGCAGTGCAATTGAGGACTTAGCATATTTCGAGACCCAGTACTTC; CDR3: CASSAIEDLAYFETQYF
V: TRBV11-2; size: -; D: -; J: TRBJ2-3; DNA: TGTGCCAGCAGCTTAGATTTCGGGGCAGATACGCAGTATTTT; CDR3: CASSLDFGADTQYF
V: TRBV7-7; size: -; D: -; J: TRBJ2-1; DNA: TGTGCTAGCAGCTTTCTTTCCGGGGATGAGCAGTTCTTC; CDR3: CASSFLSGDEQFF
V: TRBV4-1; size: -; D: -; J: TRBJ1-6; DNA: TGCGCCAGCAGCCAAGTAGACAGTTTTTCACCCCTCCACTTT; CDR3: CASSQVDSFSPLHF
V: TRBV5-4; size: -; D: -; J: TRBJ2-1; DNA: TGTGCCAGCAGCTTAAGCCACAATGAGCAGTTCTTC; CDR3: CASSLSHNEQFF
V: TRBV6-6; size: -; D: -; J: TRBJ2-1; DNA: TGTGCCAGCAGTTACTCCGGGTTTGAGCAGTTCTTC; CDR3: CASSYSGFEQFF
V: TRBV6-5; size: once; D: -; J: TRBJ2-7; DNA: TGTGCCAGCAGTCCCGGGATACTCTACGAGCAGTACTTC; CDR3: CASSPGILYEQYF
V: TRBV10-3; size: few; D: -; J: TRBJ2-7; DNA: TGTGCCATCACTCAGGGTTACGAGCAGTACTTC; CDR3: CAITQGYEQYF
V: TRBV20-1; size: -; D: -; J: TRBJ2-1; DNA: TGCAGTGCTATTCAGGGAGGTGAGCAGTTCTTC; CDR3: CSAIQGGEQFF
V: TRBV6-1; size: -; D: -; J: TRBJ1-2; DNA: TGTGCCAGCAGTGCGTGGGGCGCTGATGGCTACACCTTC; CDR3: CASSAWGADGYTF
V: TRBV27; size: few; D: -; J: TRBJ2-2; DNA: TGTGCCAGCAGTTTATCTAGAACCGGGGAGCTGTTTTTT; CDR3: CASSLSRTGELFF
V: TRBV4-1; size: -; D: -; J: TRBJ2-3; DNA: TGCGCCAGCCATAGGCCGAGGTGGGGCACAGATACGCAGTATTTT; CDR3: CASHRPRWGTDTQYF
V: TRBV6-4; size: -; D: TRBD2; J: TRBJ2-1; DNA: TGTGCCAGCAGTCTGACGACTAGCGGAAACAATGAGCAGTTCTTC; CDR3: CASSLTTSGNNEQFF
V: TRBV2; size: -; D: -; J: TRBJ1-2; DNA: TGTGCCAGCAGTGCGCCCGGAGACTCGTTTGGCTACACCTTC; CDR3: CASSAPGDSFGYTF
V: TRBV9; size: -; D: -; J: TRBJ2-2; DNA: TGTGCCAGCAGCGTGGGGGCAGCGAACACCGGGGAGCTGTTTTTT; CDR3: CASSVGAANTGELFF
V: TRBV18; size: -; D: -; J: TRBJ1-4; DNA: TGTGCCAGCTCACCACCGGGGGAGGTAACTGAAAAACTGTTTTTT; CDR3: CASSPPGEVTEKLFF
V: TRBV7-9; size: once; D: -; J: TRBJ2-5; DNA: TGTGCCAGCTTTAACCAAGAGACCCAGTACTTC; CDR3: CASFNQETQYF
V: TRBV27; size: large; D: TRBD1; J: TRBJ2-7; DNA: TGTGCCAGCAGTGCGACAGGGTCCTACGAGCAGTACTTC; CDR3: CASSATGSYEQYF
V: TRBV6-4; size: -; D: -; J: TRBJ1-2; DNA: TGTGCCAGCAGTGATACACAGGGTGGAATCTCCTATGGCTACACCTTC; CDR3: CASSDTQGGISYGYTF
V: TRBV11-2; size: -; D: -; J: TRBJ2-7; DNA: TGTGCCAGCAGCTTAGATTTGGGGGCAGAGCAGTACTTC; CDR3: CASSLDLGAEQYF
V: TRBV4-2; size: -; D: TRBD2; J: TRBJ2-1; DNA: TGTGCCAGCAGCCAAGAACAGCGGGGGGCCTACAATGAGCAGTTCTTC; CDR3: CASSQEQRGAYNEQFF
V: TRBV6-1; size: -; D: -; J: TRBJ2-7; DNA: TGTGCCAGCAGTCTTTACCGGGACATTTTCTACGAGCAGTACTTC; CDR3: CASSLYRDIFYEQYF
V: TRBV14; size: -; D: TRBD1; J: TRBJ1-1; DNA: TGTGCCAGCAGCCTGGGACAGGGGGTAATGAACACTGAAGCTTTCTTT; CDR3: CASSLGQGVMNTEAFF
V: TRBV7-2; size: -; D: TRBD2; J: TRBJ2-1; DNA: TGTGCCAGCAGCTTAGCCGGCGGGGGGCTTGGGGATGAGCAGTTCTTC; CDR3: CASSLAGGGLGDEQFF